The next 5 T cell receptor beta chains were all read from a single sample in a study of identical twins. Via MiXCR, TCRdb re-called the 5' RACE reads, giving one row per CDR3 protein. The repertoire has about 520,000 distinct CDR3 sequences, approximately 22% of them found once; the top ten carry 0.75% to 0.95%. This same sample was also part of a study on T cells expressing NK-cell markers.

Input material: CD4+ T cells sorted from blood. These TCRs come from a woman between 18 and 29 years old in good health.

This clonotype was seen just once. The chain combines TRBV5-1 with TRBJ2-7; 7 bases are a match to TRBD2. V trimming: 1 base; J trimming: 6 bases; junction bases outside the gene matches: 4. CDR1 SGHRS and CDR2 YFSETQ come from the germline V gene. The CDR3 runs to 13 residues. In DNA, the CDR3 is TGCGCCAGCAGCTTGCAGGAGCGGGGCGAGCAGTACTTC. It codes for CASSLQERGEQYF.

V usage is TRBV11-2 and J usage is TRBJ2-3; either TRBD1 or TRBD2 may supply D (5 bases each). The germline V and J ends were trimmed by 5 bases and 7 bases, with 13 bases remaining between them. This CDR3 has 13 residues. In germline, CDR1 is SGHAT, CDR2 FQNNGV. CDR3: CASSAGTKYTQYF. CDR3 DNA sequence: TGTGCCAGCAGCGCCGGGACGAAGTATACGCAGTATTTT.

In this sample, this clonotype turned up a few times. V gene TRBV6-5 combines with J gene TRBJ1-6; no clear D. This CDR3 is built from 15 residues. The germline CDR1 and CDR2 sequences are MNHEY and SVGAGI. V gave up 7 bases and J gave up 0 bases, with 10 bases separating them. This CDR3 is CASTYSRSYNSPLHF. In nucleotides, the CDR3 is TGTGCCAGCACCTACTCCCGCTCCTATAATTCACCCCTCCACTTT.

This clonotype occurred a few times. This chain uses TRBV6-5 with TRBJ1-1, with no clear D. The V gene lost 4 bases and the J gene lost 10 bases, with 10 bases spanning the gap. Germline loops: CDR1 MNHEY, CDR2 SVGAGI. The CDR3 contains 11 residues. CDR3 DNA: TGTGCCAGCAGTTCAGGCGGGGTAGCTTTCTTT. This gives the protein CASSSGGVAFF.

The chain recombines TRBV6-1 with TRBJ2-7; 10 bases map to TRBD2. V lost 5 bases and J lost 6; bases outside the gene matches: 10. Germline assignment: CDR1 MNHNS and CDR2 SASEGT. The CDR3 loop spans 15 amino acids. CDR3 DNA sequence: TGTGCCAGCAGTAAGCTAGCGGGAGCCGGAGGCGAGCAGTACTTC. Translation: CASSKLAGAGGEQYF.